These 30 T cell receptor beta chains originate from one sample sequenced in a study of blood T cell repertoires in COVID-19 (dated by TCRdb to 2019 to 2021). Library prep was done by the immunoSEQ multiplex PCR assay. In TCRdb, the immuneACCESS table is reduced to in-frame sequences with V and J assigned. These tables do not hold every clone; where another copy was compared, an unresolved V gene accounts for under half, and the others remain unexplained. A total of about 250,000 clones appear in this sample, approximately 86% of them only once. The biggest ten clones account for more than 5% of the sample. Material: peripheral blood. Receptors were obtained from a human donor in a cohort sampled during active COVID-19.

The chain carries TRBV4-1 and TRBJ2-7; a weak D match, TRBD1 (5 bases). The CDR3 totals 14 residues. Germline assignment: CDR1 MGHRA and CDR2 YSYEKL. V lost 0 bases to trimming and J lost 4 bases, with 10 bases between them. Written as DNA, the CDR3 is TGCGCCAGCAGCCAAGACGAAAGGGGATACGAGCAGTACTTC. The encoded protein is CASSQDERGYEQYF.

The DNA for the CDR3 is TGTGCCAGCAGCCAAGGAGAGGCGGGAGTTTCTTACGAGCAGTACTTC. Translated: CASSQGEAGVSYEQYF. The chain carries TRBV4-2 and TRBJ2-7; the match to TRBD2 covers 7 bases. V shed 1 base and J 4 bases; nucleotides not matched to a gene: 10. The germline CDR1 and CDR2 sequences are LGHNA and YNFKEQ. This CDR3 spans 16 amino acids.

The V and J genes are TRBV12-3 or TRBV12-4 and TRBJ2-5; 7 positions match TRBD2. J was trimmed by 12 bases and V by 4 bases; bases with no gene match: 5. The CDR3 is 11 amino acids. Here the CDR3 DNA reads TGTGCCAGCAGTTCACTAGCGCCCAAGTACTTC. Translation: CASSSLAPKYF.

The CDR3 sequence: CASSLGSIAGGWNEQFF. The CDR3 bases are TGTGCCAGCAGCTTAGGATCGATAGCGGGAGGGTGGAATGAGCAGTTCTTC. This chain links TRBV13 with TRBJ2-1; 11 positions agree with TRBD2. CDR3 length: 17 residues. CDR1 and CDR2 from the germline V gene are PRHDT and FYEKMQ (reference sequence). V was pared by 0 bases and J by 7 bases, with 8 bases of the junction left unmatched.

About this clone itself: One end of the junction does not line up with germline, which may come from a read error. The rearrangement uses TRBV6-5 and TRBJ1-2; TRBD1 is a possible D gene (6 bases). The CDR3 sequence is 15 residues long. Per germline, CDR1 MNHEY and CDR2 SVGAGI. Written as DNA, the CDR3 is TGTGCCAGCAGTTTGACAGGTTCCACTAATTATGGCTACACCTTC. This gives the protein CASSLTGSTNYGYTF.

This chain joins TRBV18 and TRBJ2-7; weak D call: TRBD1 (6 bases). The germline V gene has CDR1 KGHSH and CDR2 LQKENI. V was clipped by 3 bases and J by 1 base, with 13 bases between them. This CDR3 has 15 residues. CDR3 residues: CASSPKQGLSYEQYF. The CDR3 nucleotides are TGTGCCAGCTCACCCAAACAGGGCCTTTCCTACGAGCAGTACTTC.

The rearrangement joins TRBV10-3 to TRBJ2-3; D is unresolved. Between the trimmed V and J ends, which lost 7 bases and 1 base, there was a span of 12 bases. This CDR3 region has 14 residues. Looked up from germline, CDR1 is ENHRY and CDR2 is SYGVKD. DNA of the CDR3: TGTGCCATCACGAGCGAGCCCGGCACAGATACGCAGTATTTT. Its translation is CAITSEPGTDTQYF.

The chain is built from TRBV10-3 and TRBJ2-1; D might be TRBD2 (6 bases). V lost 6 bases and J lost 8, with 14 bases in between. Germline values: CDR1 ENHRY, CDR2 SYGVKD. The CDR3 has 13 amino acids. In DNA, the CDR3 is TGTGCCATCAGGGGGGGTTCAGCGGATGAGCAGTTCTTC. This gives the protein CAIRGGSADEQFF.

V is TRBV7-2 and J is TRBJ1-5, with a tentative D call TRBD1 (6 bases). Trimming cost V 5 bases and J 6 bases, with 11 bases left between them. The CDR3 contains 13 residues. CDR1 is SGHTA and CDR2 is FQGNSA in the germline V gene. The CDR3 bases are TGTGCCAGCAGCCCCGAAGGGGGTCAGCCCCAGCATTTT. Translation gives CASSPEGGQPQHF.

The rearrangement uses TRBV5-4 and TRBJ1-1; tentative D call: TRBD1 (5 bases). The CDR3 totals 14 residues. Trimming pared 4 bases from V and 3 bases from J, leaving 13 bases between. CDR1 is SGHNT and CDR2 is YYREEE in the germline V gene (reference sequence). CDR3 sequence (DNA): TGTGCCAGCAGCCTTGACCAGGGCCACACTGAAGCTTTCTTT. This translates into CASSLDQGHTEAFF. Full variable domain (missing parts from reference TRBV5-4 and TRBJ1-1): ETGVTQSPTHLIKTRGQQVTLRCSSQSGHNTVSWYQQALGQGPQFIFQYYREEENGRGNFPPRFSGLQFPNYSSELNVNALELDDSALYLCASSLDQGHTEAFFGQGTRLTVV.

In this sample, this clone turned up once. The chain couples TRBV10-3 to TRBJ2-1, with 14 nucleotides matching TRBD2. CDR1 ENHRY and CDR2 SYGVKD come from the germline V gene. The V segment lost 6 bases and the J segment 7 bases; nucleotides outside the gene matches: 5. The CDR3 covers 15 residues. The CDR3, as DNA: TGTGCCATCAGGCTGACTAGCGGGAGGGCAAATGAGCAGTTCTTC. Translation gives CAIRLTSGRANEQFF.

This clone was detected many times. This rearrangement joins TRBV5-8 to TRBJ2-3; perhaps TRBD1 as D (5 bases). V was trimmed by 0 bases and J by 2 bases, leaving 13 bases between them. CDR3 length equals 16 residues. Germline lookup yields CDR1 SGHTS and CDR2 YDEGEE. CDR3 DNA sequence: TGTGCCAGCAGCTTGGCAGGGCGATATGACACAGATACGCAGTATTTT. It specifies CASSLAGRYDTDTQYF. The full variable domain, completed using reference TRBV5-8 and TRBJ2-3, is EAGVTQSPTHLIKTRGQQATLRCSPISGHTSVYWYQQALGLGLQFLLWYDEGEERNRGNFPPRFSGRQFPNYSSELNVNALELEDSALYLCASSLAGRYDTDTQYFGPGTRLTVL.

The chain combines TRBV15 with TRBJ1-3, with D possibly TRBD1 on 6 matching bases. Germline V gene sequence: CDR1 LNHNV, CDR2 YYDKDF (reference sequence). Trimming cost V 4 bases and J 0 bases, with 10 bases left between them. The CDR3 spans 15 residues. CDR3 nucleotides: TGTGCCACCAGCATTGGACAGCGCTCTGGAAACACCATATATTTT. Translated: CATSIGQRSGNTIYF.

The rearrangement uses TRBV25-1 and TRBJ1-1, with D perhaps matching TRBD1 (6 bases). The CDR3 has 12 residues. V was cut by 10 bases and J by 1 base, with 10 bases left in between. In germline, CDR1 is MGHDK, CDR2 SYGVNS. The CDR3 loop reads CATRGQNTEAFF. DNA of the CDR3: TGTGCCACCCGGGGACAGAACACTGAAGCTTTCTTT. The full variable domain, with the rest looked up from reference TRBV25-1 and TRBJ1-1, is EADIYQTPRYLVIGTGKKITLECSQTMGHDKMYWYQQDPGMELHLIHYSYGVNSTEKGDLSSESTVSRIRTEHFPLTLESARPSHTSQYLCATRGQNTEAFFGQGTRLTVV.

V usage is TRBV6-1 and J usage is TRBJ2-2, with a possible D match to TRBD1 (6 bases). The CDR3 runs 14 residues. Germline lookup yields CDR1 MNHNS and CDR2 SASEGT. Trimming removed 2 bases at V and 7 bases at J, with 11 bases between. CDR3 nucleotide sequence: TGTGCCAGCAGTGAAATACAGGGTGTCGGGGAGCTGTTTTTT. Encoded protein: CASSEIQGVGELFF.

This clone was counted once. The rearrangement joins TRBV7-3 to TRBJ2-3, with D uncertain. Trimming stripped 4 bases from V and 5 bases from J, with 16 bases between. CDR1 is SGHTA, CDR2 FQGTGA, per germline. This CDR3 comprises 15 residues. The CDR3, as DNA: TGTGCCAGCAGCTCGACTGGCTATGAGCTAGATACGCAGTATTTT. It specifies CASSSTGYELDTQYF.

Note on this clone: One end of the junction is discordant with germline, which a read error may explain. The chain uses TRBV29-1 and TRBJ2-7; 12 bases map to TRBD2. The CDR3 contains 16 residues. CDR1 is SQVTM, CDR2 ANQGSEA, per germline. This CDR3 is CSAELGLAGKPYEQYF. CDR3 nucleotide sequence: TGCAGCGCTGAACTGGGACTAGCGGGTAAACCCTACGAGCAGTACTTC.

The chain employs TRBV5-1 and TRBJ2-2; 7 nucleotides line up with TRBD1. Unmatched junction bases numbered 4, after V lost 4 bases and J lost 4 bases. The CDR3 is 14 residues long. Germline assignment: CDR1 SGHRS and CDR2 YFSETQ. The CDR3, as DNA: TGCGCCAGCAGCCCCACAGGGGTCACCGGGGAGCTGTTTTTT. Protein: CASSPTGVTGELFF.

This clone was counted once. The chain combines TRBV13 with TRBJ2-3, with TRBD1 identical over 8 bases. With V trimmed by 2 bases and J by 9 bases, 16 bases remained unmatched. The CDR3 is 17 residues long. In germline, CDR1 is PRHDT, CDR2 FYEKMQ (reference sequence). CDR3 DNA sequence: TGTGCCAGCAGCTTACTCGGCAGGGGGCGTTCGTCGGGAACGCAGTATTTT. Amino acid sequence: CASSLLGRGRSSGTQYF.

A single count supports this clone. This sequence joins TRBV7-3 and TRBJ1-4, with D possibly TRBD1 on 5 matching bases. Trimming removed 1 base from V and 6 bases from J, with 9 bases in between. The CDR3 loop spans 14 amino acids. Germline V lookup: CDR1 SGHTA, CDR2 FQGTGA. CDR3 in amino acids: CASSLNPGDEKLFF. CDR3 coding DNA: TGTGCCAGCAGCTTAAATCCGGGGGATGAAAAACTGTTTTTT.

This clone was observed a handful of times. The chain couples TRBV19 to TRBJ2-5; the D gene is possibly TRBD1 (6 bases). There are 14 residues in the CDR3. Germline-derived CDR1 and CDR2 are LNHDA and SQIVND (reference sequence). The ends were cut back, 2 bases at V and 1 base at J, with 8 bases in the middle. This CDR3 is CASSIQTGQETQYF. CDR3 in DNA: TGTGCCAGTAGTATACAGACAGGCCAAGAGACCCAGTACTTC.

The genes are TRBV7-3 and TRBJ1-2, with 10 bases identical to TRBD1. The germline CDR1 and CDR2 sequences are SGHTA and FQGTGA. The CDR3 extends over 15 amino acids. V was clipped by 5 bases and J by 5 bases; unmatched bases: 8. The CDR3 DNA reads as TGTGCCAGCAGCATGACAGGGGGCAATCGGTATGGCTACACCTTC. Its translation: CASSMTGGNRYGYTF.

The CDR3 reads CAIAVGRAGETQYF. The CDR3 DNA is TGTGCCATCGCGGTCGGGAGGGCTGGGGAGACCCAGTACTTC. This chain uses TRBV10-3 with TRBJ2-5; 8 bases are a match to TRBD2. Losses at the gene ends were 8 bases for V and 5 bases for J; bases not matched to a gene: 10. CDR1 and CDR2 from the germline V gene are ENHRY and SYGVKD. The CDR3 loop spans 14 amino acids.

The chain couples TRBV7-2 to TRBJ2-7, with 14 bases identical to TRBD2. Trimming took 5 bases from V and 5 from J; bases not matched to a gene: 5. Germline CDR1 reads SGHTA; CDR2 reads FQGNSA. The CDR3 has 15 amino acids. The CDR3 loop is CASSPGTSGSDEQYF. CDR3 nucleotides: TGTGCCAGCAGCCCCGGGACTAGCGGGAGCGACGAGCAGTACTTC.

V and J are TRBV28 and TRBJ2-1; 8 bases match TRBD1. The CDR3 extends over 14 amino acids. Trimming took 3 bases from V and 4 from J; bases not matched to a gene: 2. CDR1 MDHEN and CDR2 SYDVKM come from the germline V gene. The CDR3 sequence: CASSLDRAYNEQFF. The CDR3 DNA reads as TGTGCCAGCAGTTTGGACAGGGCGTACAATGAGCAGTTCTTC.

The chain has TRBV12-2 and TRBJ2-3; the DNA was not used to check the table's D call, TRBD2. TRBV12-2 is noted as a pseudogene. This CDR3 has 18 amino acids. The CDR3 reads CASRPPPIGTCPTDTQYF. CDR3 in DNA: TGTGCAAGTCGCCCCCCCCCAATCGGGACTTGCCCCACAGATACGCAGTATTTT.

V gene TRBV5-4 combines with J gene TRBJ2-1; TRBD2 matches 15 bases. The CDR3 loop spans 16 amino acids. The germline V gene encodes CDR1 SGHNT and CDR2 YYREEE (reference sequence). The V segment lost 0 bases and the J segment 7 bases; nucleotides outside the gene matches: 2. The CDR3 DNA follows: TGTGCCAGCAGCTTGGGGACTAGCGGGGGGGCGAATGAGCAGTTCTTC. Encoded protein: CASSLGTSGGANEQFF.

This chain links TRBV12-5 with TRBJ2-3; maybe TRBD2 (6 bases). Germline loops: CDR1 LGHNT, CDR2 FRNRAP. The length of the CDR3 is 15 residues. Trimming cost V 2 bases and J 1 base, with 10 bases left between them. CDR3 region: CASGLPTGGTDTQYF. DNA of the CDR3: TGTGCTAGTGGTTTGCCCACGGGGGGCACAGATACGCAGTATTTT.

The V and J genes are TRBV11-1 and TRBJ1-1, with 7 bases aligning to TRBD1. The CDR3 extends over 14 amino acids. In germline, CDR1 is SGHAT, CDR2 FQDESV (reference sequence). J lost 5 bases, V lost 5 bases, and 8 bases had no gene match. The CDR3 bases are TGTGCCAGCAGCACGCGAGGGGGCGGAACTGAAGCTTTCTTT. Amino acid sequence: CASSTRGGGTEAFF.

The chain recombines TRBV19 with TRBJ1-5; 7 nucleotides agree with TRBD1. Trimming at V came to 6 bases and at J to 3 bases, leaving 8 bases not matched to a gene. This CDR3 region has 15 residues. Germline assignment: CDR1 LNHDA and CDR2 SQIVND (reference sequence). The CDR3: CASSPEGADNQPQHF. The CDR3 DNA sequence: TGTGCCAGTAGCCCGGAGGGGGCAGACAATCAGCCCCAGCATTTT.